A selection of T cell receptor beta chains follows, all from one sample in a study of cytomegalovirus exposure and HLA in healthy donors. Profiling relied on immunoSEQ multiplex PCR, and the TCRdb table lists in-frame clones only, not all of them. The sample contains approximately 200,000 clones, 65% to 90% of which appear only once. The sequenced material came from PBMCs. The receptors here all came from a girl aged 5-17 years in good health and CMV-seronegative. CDR3s include the opening cysteine and the closing phenylalanine or tryptophan. The D gene is left open where the match is weak. Size tells how often a clone was seen (once, few, many) or the class of an expanded clone, and some rows leave it out.

j_call: TRBJ1-5; d_call: TRBD1; v_call: TRBV4-2; clone_size: NA; cdr3_aa: CASSQEPGGRQPQHF; cdr3_nt: TGTGCCAGCAGCCAAGAACCAGGGGGTCGTCAGCCCCAGCATTTT
j_call: TRBJ1-2; d_call: NA; v_call: TRBV10-3; clone_size: once; cdr3_aa: CAISEPSLTSYTF; cdr3_nt: TGTGCCATCAGTGAGCCTAGTCTCACGAGCTACACCTTC
j_call: TRBJ2-3; d_call: TRBD2; v_call: TRBV2; clone_size: NA; cdr3_aa: CASKGTISDTQYF; cdr3_nt: TGTGCCAGCAAAGGGACTATTTCGGATACGCAGTATTTT
j_call: TRBJ2-5; d_call: TRBD2; v_call: TRBV5-1; clone_size: NA; cdr3_aa: CASSSSKTSGGETQYF; cdr3_nt: TGCGCCAGCAGCTCCTCGAAGACTAGCGGGGGAGAGACCCAGTACTTC
j_call: TRBJ2-3; d_call: NA; v_call: TRBV7-6; clone_size: few; cdr3_aa: CAASRGLLTDTQYF; cdr3_nt: TGTGCCGCGTCAAGGGGTCTCCTCACAGATACGCAGTATTTT
j_call: TRBJ2-1; d_call: TRBD2; v_call: TRBV5-4; clone_size: NA; cdr3_aa: CASRHLAGGRYNEQFF; cdr3_nt: TGTGCCAGCAGACATCTCGCGGGCGGGAGGTACAATGAGCAGTTCTTC
j_call: TRBJ2-7; d_call: TRBD2; v_call: TRBV30; clone_size: NA; cdr3_aa: CAWISNPGLAGGYEQYF; cdr3_nt: TGTGCCTGGATTTCCAACCCGGGACTAGCGGGAGGCTACGAGCAGTACTTC
j_call: TRBJ1-2; d_call: TRBD1; v_call: TRBV30; clone_size: once; cdr3_aa: CAWQGAHLIPGGYTF; cdr3_nt: TGTGCCTGGCAGGGGGCCCACTTGATCCCAGGCGGCTACACCTTC
j_call: TRBJ2-5; d_call: TRBD1; v_call: TRBV19; clone_size: NA; cdr3_aa: CASTPQGLGETQYF; cdr3_nt: TGTGCCAGTACCCCACAGGGGTTGGGGGAGACCCAGTACTTC
j_call: TRBJ2-7; d_call: TRBD1; v_call: TRBV7-7; clone_size: NA; cdr3_aa: CASSPGQGATYEQYF; cdr3_nt: TGTGCTAGCAGCCCAGGACAGGGGGCTACCTACGAGCAGTACTTC
j_call: TRBJ1-3; d_call: NA; v_call: TRBV7-3; clone_size: NA; cdr3_aa: CASSLATGMGNTIYF; cdr3_nt: TGTGCCAGCAGCTTAGCGACAGGAATGGGAAACACCATATATTTT
j_call: TRBJ1-2; d_call: NA; v_call: TRBV28; clone_size: NA; cdr3_aa: CASSFLGSSRGANYGYTF; cdr3_nt: TGTGCCAGCAGTTTTCTGGGGTCCAGCCGGGGAGCTAACTATGGCTACACCTTC
j_call: TRBJ1-4; d_call: NA; v_call: TRBV27; clone_size: NA; cdr3_aa: CASSLTGRVFGNEKLFF; cdr3_nt: TGTGCCAGCAGTTTAACGGGCAGGGTGTTCGGTAATGAAAAACTGTTTTTT
j_call: TRBJ2-7; d_call: NA; v_call: TRBV6-5; clone_size: NA; cdr3_aa: CASSYSKYEQYF; cdr3_nt: TGTGCCAGCAGTTACTCCAAATACGAGCAGTACTTC
j_call: TRBJ1-1; d_call: NA; v_call: TRBV4-1; clone_size: NA; cdr3_aa: CASSQDWRGGNTEAFF; cdr3_nt: TGCGCCAGCAGCCAAGATTGGCGAGGGGGGAACACTGAAGCTTTCTTT
j_call: TRBJ2-1; d_call: NA; v_call: TRBV28; clone_size: NA; cdr3_aa: CASRPFGTITYNEQFF; cdr3_nt: TGTGCCAGCAGACCATTCGGGACAATAACCTACAATGAGCAGTTCTTC
j_call: TRBJ2-7; d_call: NA; v_call: TRBV9; clone_size: once; cdr3_aa: CASSVGRGRGYEQYF; cdr3_nt: TGTGCCAGCAGCGTAGGTAGAGGCAGGGGCTACGAGCAGTACTTC
j_call: TRBJ2-7; d_call: NA; v_call: TRBV7-9; clone_size: NA; cdr3_aa: CASSPRGDRSSYEQYF; cdr3_nt: TGTGCCAGCAGCCCGAGGGGGGACAGAAGCTCCTACGAGCAGTACTTC
j_call: TRBJ2-7; d_call: TRBD2; v_call: TRBV19; clone_size: NA; cdr3_aa: CASSIDILTSGRAVQYF; cdr3_nt: TGTGCCAGTAGTATAGACATACTGACTAGCGGGAGGGCCGTGCAGTACTTC
j_call: TRBJ1-5; d_call: NA; v_call: TRBV15; clone_size: NA; cdr3_aa: CATSRAGQPQHF; cdr3_nt: TGTGCCACCAGCAGAGCGGGGCAGCCCCAGCATTTT
j_call: TRBJ1-1; d_call: TRBD1; v_call: TRBV4-3; clone_size: NA; cdr3_aa: CASSQDDRGVGYGTEAFF; cdr3_nt: TGCGCCAGCAGCCAAGATGACAGGGGCGTTGGGTATGGGACTGAAGCTTTCTTT
j_call: TRBJ1-2; d_call: TRBD1; v_call: TRBV11-2; clone_size: NA; cdr3_aa: CASSLDLGQGQGGYTF; cdr3_nt: TGTGCCAGCAGCTTAGACCTCGGACAGGGACAAGGTGGCTACACCTTC
j_call: TRBJ2-7; d_call: NA; v_call: TRBV18; clone_size: NA; cdr3_aa: CASSPDRNSYEQYF; cdr3_nt: TGTGCCAGCTCACCGGACAGAAACTCCTACGAGCAGTACTTC
j_call: TRBJ2-7; d_call: NA; v_call: TRBV21-1; clone_size: NA; cdr3_aa: CASSKYTGQGLHEQYF; cdr3_nt: TGTGCCAGCAGCAAATATACGGGACAGGGGCTTCACGAGCAGTACTTC
j_call: TRBJ2-2; d_call: NA; v_call: TRBV19; clone_size: NA; cdr3_aa: CASSIRRGANTGELFF; cdr3_nt: TGTGCCAGTAGTATCCGCAGGGGGGCAAACACCGGGGAGCTGTTTTTT
j_call: TRBJ1-2; d_call: NA; v_call: TRBV27; clone_size: NA; cdr3_aa: CASSSGIDYGYTF; cdr3_nt: TGTGCCAGCAGTTCGGGGATAGACTATGGCTACACCTTC
j_call: TRBJ1-5; d_call: TRBD1; v_call: TRBV2; clone_size: NA; cdr3_aa: CASRDRGVFGQPQHF; cdr3_nt: TGTGCCAGCAGGGACAGGGGAGTATTCGGTCAGCCCCAGCATTTT
j_call: TRBJ1-2; d_call: TRBD1; v_call: TRBV5-1; clone_size: once; cdr3_aa: CASSFAPTQGAGDGYTF; cdr3_nt: TGCGCCAGCAGCTTCGCCCCTACACAGGGGGCGGGTGATGGCTACACCTTC
j_call: TRBJ2-7; d_call: TRBD1; v_call: TRBV6-6; clone_size: NA; cdr3_aa: CASNLQGAGSYEQYF; cdr3_nt: TGTGCCAGCAACCTACAGGGGGCGGGCTCCTACGAGCAGTACTTC
j_call: TRBJ1-1; d_call: NA; v_call: TRBV4-1; clone_size: few; cdr3_aa: CASSQGPRENTEAFF; cdr3_nt: TGCGCCAGCAGCCAAGGTCCCAGGGAGAACACTGAAGCTTTCTTT
j_call: TRBJ1-1; d_call: NA; v_call: TRBV28; clone_size: NA; cdr3_aa: CASSRQAIEAFF; cdr3_nt: TGTGCCAGCAGTCGGCAGGCTATTGAAGCTTTCTTT
j_call: TRBJ1-4; d_call: NA; v_call: TRBV25-1; clone_size: few; cdr3_aa: CASSVRGKLFF; cdr3_nt: TGTGCCAGCAGTGTAAGGGGGAAACTGTTTTTT
j_call: TRBJ1-1; d_call: NA; v_call: TRBV7-2; clone_size: NA; cdr3_aa: CASSFSRGAQTEAFF; cdr3_nt: TGTGCCAGCAGCTTTTCAAGGGGCGCACAAACTGAAGCTTTCTTT
j_call: TRBJ2-6; d_call: TRBD1; v_call: TRBV28; clone_size: NA; cdr3_aa: CASRLRDRGYSGANVLTF; cdr3_nt: TGTGCCAGCAGACTAAGGGACAGGGGATACTCTGGGGCCAACGTCCTGACTTTC
j_call: TRBJ1-1; d_call: TRBD1; v_call: TRBV5-1; clone_size: NA; cdr3_aa: CASSLSVTGVTEAFF; cdr3_nt: TGCGCCAGCAGCTTATCAGTTACAGGGGTCACTGAAGCTTTCTTT
j_call: TRBJ1-4; d_call: TRBD1; v_call: TRBV4-2; clone_size: NA; cdr3_aa: CASSIRTGPKEKLFF; cdr3_nt: TGTGCCAGCAGCATACGGACAGGCCCGAAGGAAAAACTGTTTTTT
j_call: TRBJ1-1; d_call: NA; v_call: TRBV7-2; clone_size: few; cdr3_aa: CASSRQRNTEAFF; cdr3_nt: TGTGCCAGCAGCCGACAGAGGAACACTGAAGCTTTCTTT
j_call: TRBJ1-5; d_call: NA; v_call: TRBV28; clone_size: few; cdr3_aa: CASSLSRGFGQPQHF; cdr3_nt: TGTGCCAGCAGTTTATCCAGGGGCTTCGGTCAGCCCCAGCATTTT
j_call: TRBJ1-1; d_call: TRBD1; v_call: TRBV30; clone_size: NA; cdr3_aa: CAWSGPGQGIEAFF; cdr3_nt: TGTGCCTGGAGTGGCCCGGGACAGGGGATCGAAGCTTTCTTT
j_call: TRBJ2-2; d_call: TRBD1; v_call: TRBV7-9; clone_size: NA; cdr3_aa: CASSLGDRGTGELFF; cdr3_nt: TGTGCCAGCAGCTTAGGGGACAGGGGCACCGGGGAGCTGTTTTTT
j_call: TRBJ2-7; d_call: TRBD1; v_call: TRBV5-6; clone_size: NA; cdr3_aa: CASSADGTGVGEQYF; cdr3_nt: TGTGCCAGCAGTGCGGACGGGACAGGGGTTGGCGAGCAGTACTTC
j_call: TRBJ1-2; d_call: TRBD1; v_call: TRBV18; clone_size: NA; cdr3_aa: CASSPKGTDPYGYTF; cdr3_nt: TGTGCCAGCTCACCAAAAGGGACAGATCCCTATGGCTACACCTTC
j_call: TRBJ2-1; d_call: NA; v_call: TRBV27; clone_size: NA; cdr3_aa: CASSFLGHLYNEQFF; cdr3_nt: TGTGCCAGCAGTTTTTTGGGACACCTCTACAATGAGCAGTTCTTC